This T cell receptor (beta chain) was identified during a study of CXCR3-negative and CXCR3-positive naive CD8 T cells. Through 5' RACE with UMI labels, the TRB cDNA libraries were prepared. From its re-call of the 5' RACE reads, TCRdb lists each CDR3 protein once, without DNA. The sample table sets out 69,000 or so distinct CDR3 sequences. The germline gives CDR1 SEHNR, CDR2 FQNEAQ (reference sequence). The CDR3 sequence is 15 residues long. This sequence was found in a human donor in good health. Some clones in this sample may be carry-over from other donors' samples. V usage is TRBV7-9 and J usage is TRBJ2-2; TCRdb picks TRBD1, but there is no DNA to check that call. Sequenced sample: naive CXCR3- CD8+ T cells from blood. Subset meaning: CD45RO-CCR7+CD27+CD95- naive CD8+ T cells lacking CXCR3 (TNR3-). The CDR3: CASRDPEWNTGELFF.